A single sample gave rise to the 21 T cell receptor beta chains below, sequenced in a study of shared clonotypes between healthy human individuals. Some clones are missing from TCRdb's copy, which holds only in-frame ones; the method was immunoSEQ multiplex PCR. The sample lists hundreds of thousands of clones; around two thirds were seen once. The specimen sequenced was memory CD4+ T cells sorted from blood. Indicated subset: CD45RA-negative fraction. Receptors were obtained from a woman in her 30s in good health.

The CDR3 sequence is CASRGLAHEPYEQYF. For the CDR3, the DNA is TGTGCCAGCAGAGGGCTAGCACACGAACCCTACGAGCAGTACTTC. The chain employs TRBV6-6 and TRBJ2-7; D might be TRBD2 (5 bases). V was cut by 6 bases and J by 2 bases, with 17 bases left in between. Germline values: CDR1 MNHNY, CDR2 SVGAGI (reference sequence). CDR3 length: 15 residues.

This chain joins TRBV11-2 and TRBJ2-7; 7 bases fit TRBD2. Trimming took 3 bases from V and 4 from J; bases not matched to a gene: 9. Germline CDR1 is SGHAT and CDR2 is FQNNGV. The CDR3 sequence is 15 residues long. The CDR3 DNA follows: TGTGCCAGCAGCTTCGCTAGCGGACCTCAATACGAGCAGTACTTC. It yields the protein CASSFASGPQYEQYF.

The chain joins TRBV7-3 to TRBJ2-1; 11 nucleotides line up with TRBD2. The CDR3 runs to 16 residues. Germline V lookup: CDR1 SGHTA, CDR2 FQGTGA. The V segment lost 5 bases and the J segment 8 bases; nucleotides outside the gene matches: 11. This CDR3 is CASSRGVAGGLDEQFF. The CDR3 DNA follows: TGTGCCAGCAGCCGAGGAGTAGCGGGAGGGCTGGATGAGCAGTTCTTC. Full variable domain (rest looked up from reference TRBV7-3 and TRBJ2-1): GAGVSQTPSNKVTEKGKYVELRCDPISGHTALYWYRQSLGQGPEFLIYFQGTGAADDSGLPNDRFFAVRPEGSVSTLKIQRTERGDSAVYLCASSRGVAGGLDEQFFGPGTRLTVL.

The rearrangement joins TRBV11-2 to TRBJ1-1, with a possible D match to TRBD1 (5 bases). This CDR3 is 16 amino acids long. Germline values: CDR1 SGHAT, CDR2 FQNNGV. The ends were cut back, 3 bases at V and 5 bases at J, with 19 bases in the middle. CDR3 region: CASSFVSGPRGTEAFF. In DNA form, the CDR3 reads TGTGCCAGCAGCTTCGTTTCGGGGCCCCGGGGGACTGAAGCTTTCTTT.

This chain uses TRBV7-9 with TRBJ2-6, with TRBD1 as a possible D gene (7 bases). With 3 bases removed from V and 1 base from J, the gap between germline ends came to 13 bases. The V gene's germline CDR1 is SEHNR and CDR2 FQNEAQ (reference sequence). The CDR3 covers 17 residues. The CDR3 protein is CASSFLTGRSGANVLTF. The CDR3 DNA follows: TGTGCCAGCAGCTTCTTGACAGGGAGGTCTGGGGCCAACGTCCTGACTTTC.

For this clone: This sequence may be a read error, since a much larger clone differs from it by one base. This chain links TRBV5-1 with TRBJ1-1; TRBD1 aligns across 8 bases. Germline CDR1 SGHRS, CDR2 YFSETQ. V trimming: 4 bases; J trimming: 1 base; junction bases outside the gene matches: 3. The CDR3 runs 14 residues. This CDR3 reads CASSAGQENTEAFF. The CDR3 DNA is TGCGCCAGCAGCGCGGGACAGGAGAACACTGAAGCTTTCTTT.

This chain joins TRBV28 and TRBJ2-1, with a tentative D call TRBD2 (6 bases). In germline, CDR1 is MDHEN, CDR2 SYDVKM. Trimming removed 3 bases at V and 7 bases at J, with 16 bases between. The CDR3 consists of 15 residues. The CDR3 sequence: CASSFHQDGGNEQFF. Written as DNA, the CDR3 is TGTGCCAGCAGTTTTCACCAGGACGGGGGTAATGAGCAGTTCTTC.

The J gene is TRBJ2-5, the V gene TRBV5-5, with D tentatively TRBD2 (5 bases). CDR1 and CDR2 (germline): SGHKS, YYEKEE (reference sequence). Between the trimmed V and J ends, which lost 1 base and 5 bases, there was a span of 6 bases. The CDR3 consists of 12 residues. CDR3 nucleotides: TGTGCCAGCAGCTTGACGGGGGAGACCCAGTACTTC. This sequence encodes CASSLTGETQYF.

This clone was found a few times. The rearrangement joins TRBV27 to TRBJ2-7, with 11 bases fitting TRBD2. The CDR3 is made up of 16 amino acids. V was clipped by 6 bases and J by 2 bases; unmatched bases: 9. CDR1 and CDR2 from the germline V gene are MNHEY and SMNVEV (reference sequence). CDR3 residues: CASSRPTSGKAYEQYF. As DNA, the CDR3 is TGTGCCAGCAGCCGTCCGACTAGCGGGAAAGCCTACGAGCAGTACTTC.

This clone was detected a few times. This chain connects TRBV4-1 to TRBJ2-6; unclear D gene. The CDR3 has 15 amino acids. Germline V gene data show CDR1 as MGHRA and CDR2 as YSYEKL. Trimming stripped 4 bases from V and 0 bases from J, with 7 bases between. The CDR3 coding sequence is TGCGCCAGCAGCCCCACGGGCTCTGGGGCCAACGTCCTGACTTTC. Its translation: CASSPTGSGANVLTF.

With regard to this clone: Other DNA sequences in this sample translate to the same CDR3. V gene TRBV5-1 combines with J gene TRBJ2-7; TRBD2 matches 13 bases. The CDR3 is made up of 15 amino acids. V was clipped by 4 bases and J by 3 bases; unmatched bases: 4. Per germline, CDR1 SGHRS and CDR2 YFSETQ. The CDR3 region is CASSPGTSGDYEQYF. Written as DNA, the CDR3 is TGCGCCAGCAGCCCCGGGACTAGCGGGGACTACGAGCAGTACTTC.

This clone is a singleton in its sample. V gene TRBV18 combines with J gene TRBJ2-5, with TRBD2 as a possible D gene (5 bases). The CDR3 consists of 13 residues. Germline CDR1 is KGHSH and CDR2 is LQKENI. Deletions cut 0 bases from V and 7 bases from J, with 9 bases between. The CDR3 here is CASSPPSEGTQYF. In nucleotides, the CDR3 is TGTGCCAGCTCACCACCAAGCGAGGGGACCCAGTACTTC. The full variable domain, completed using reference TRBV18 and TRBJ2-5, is NAGVMQNPRHLVRRRGQEARLRCSPMKGHSHVYWYRQLPEEGLKFMVYLQKENIIDESGMPKERFSAEFPKEGPSILRIQQVVRGDSAAYFCASSPPSEGTQYFGPGTRLLVL.

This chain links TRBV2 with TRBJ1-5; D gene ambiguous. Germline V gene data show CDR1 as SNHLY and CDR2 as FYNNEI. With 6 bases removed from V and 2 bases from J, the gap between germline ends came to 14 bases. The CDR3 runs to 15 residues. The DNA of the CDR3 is TGTGCCAGCAGCCCAGCAGATAGGGGCAATCAGCCCCAGCATTTT. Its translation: CASSPADRGNQPQHF.

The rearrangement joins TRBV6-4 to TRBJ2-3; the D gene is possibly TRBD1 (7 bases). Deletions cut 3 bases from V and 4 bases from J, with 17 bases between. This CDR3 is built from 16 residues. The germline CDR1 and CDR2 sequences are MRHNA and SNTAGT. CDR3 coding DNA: TGTGCCAGCAGTGAAAAAGTGTCAGGGGGGTCAGATACGCAGTATTTT. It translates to CASSEKVSGGSDTQYF.

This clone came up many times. CDR3 protein: CASSISTLTSRNEQFF. Here the CDR3 DNA reads TGTGCCAGTAGTATTTCTACCCTGACTAGTCGCAATGAGCAGTTCTTC. J is TRBJ2-1 and V is TRBV19, with D perhaps TRBD2 (6 bases). Germline CDR1 LNHDA, CDR2 SQIVND (reference sequence). Trimming cost V 3 bases and J 6 bases, with 18 bases left between them. This CDR3 contains 16 residues.

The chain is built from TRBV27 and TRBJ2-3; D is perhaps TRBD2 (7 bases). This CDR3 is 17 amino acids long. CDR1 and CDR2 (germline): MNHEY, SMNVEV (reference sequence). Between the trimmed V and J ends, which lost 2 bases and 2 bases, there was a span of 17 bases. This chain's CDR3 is CASSLRGGGLSTDTQYF. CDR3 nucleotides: TGTGCCAGCAGTTTAAGGGGCGGGGGCTTATCCACAGATACGCAGTATTTT.

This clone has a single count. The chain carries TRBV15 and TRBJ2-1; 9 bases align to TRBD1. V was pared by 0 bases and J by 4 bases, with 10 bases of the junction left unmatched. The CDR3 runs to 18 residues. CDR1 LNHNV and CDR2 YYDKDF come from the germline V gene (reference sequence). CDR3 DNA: TGTGCCACCAGCAGAGATCACGCGGGACAGGGTGGATACAATGAGCAGTTCTTC. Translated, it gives CATSRDHAGQGGYNEQFF.

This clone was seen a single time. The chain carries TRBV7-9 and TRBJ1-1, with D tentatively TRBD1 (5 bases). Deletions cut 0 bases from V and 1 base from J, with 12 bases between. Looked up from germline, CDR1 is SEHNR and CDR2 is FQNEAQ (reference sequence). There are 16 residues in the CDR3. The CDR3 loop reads CASSLAHGARNTEAFF. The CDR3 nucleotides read TGTGCCAGCAGCTTAGCGCATGGGGCTCGGAACACTGAAGCTTTCTTT.

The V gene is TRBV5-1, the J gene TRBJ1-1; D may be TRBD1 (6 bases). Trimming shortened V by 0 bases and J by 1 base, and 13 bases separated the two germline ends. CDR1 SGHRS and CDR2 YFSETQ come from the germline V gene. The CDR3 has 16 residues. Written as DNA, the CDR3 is TGCGCCAGCAGCTTGGTACCCGGGACATCGAACACTGAAGCTTTCTTT. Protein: CASSLVPGTSNTEAFF.

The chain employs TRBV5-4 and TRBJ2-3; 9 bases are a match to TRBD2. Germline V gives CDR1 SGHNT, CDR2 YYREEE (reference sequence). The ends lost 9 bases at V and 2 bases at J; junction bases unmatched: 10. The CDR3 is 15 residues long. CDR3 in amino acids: CATSQGTSSTDTQYF. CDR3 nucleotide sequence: TGTGCCACTTCACAAGGGACTAGCTCCACAGATACGCAGTATTTT. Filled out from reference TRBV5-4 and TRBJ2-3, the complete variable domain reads ETGVTQSPTHLIKTRGQQVTLRCSSQSGHNTVSWYQQALGQGPQFIFQYYREEENGRGNFPPRFSGLQFPNYSSELNVNALELDDSALYLCATSQGTSSTDTQYFGPGTRLTVL.

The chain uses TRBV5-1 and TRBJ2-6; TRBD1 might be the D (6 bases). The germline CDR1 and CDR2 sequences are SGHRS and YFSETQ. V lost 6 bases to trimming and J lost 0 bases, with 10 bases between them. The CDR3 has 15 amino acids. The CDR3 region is CASTPQGSGANVLTF. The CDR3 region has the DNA TGCGCCAGCACCCCACAGGGCTCTGGGGCCAACGTCCTGACTTTC.